A single sample is the source of the 27 T cell receptor beta chains below, sequenced in a study of blood T cells in healthy people across ages. Alongside a J-beta primer mix, a sample-barcoded 5' primer served in a second PCR lasting roughly 6 to 11 cycles. TCRdb reprocessed the 5' RACE reads with MiXCR, giving one entry per CDR3 protein. Seen here are some 760,000 distinct CDR3 sequences, roughly 25% observed once, and the top ten hold more than 8%. These data were likewise used in another study, on T cells of mothers and their children.

Source material: blood. These TCRs come from a boy between 10 and 17 years old in good health.

The rearrangement links TRBV4-3 to TRBJ2-7; D call uncertain. Between the trimmed V and J ends, which lost 1 base and 3 bases, there was a span of 13 bases. The CDR3 covers 15 residues. Germline CDR1 and CDR2: LGHNA and YSLEER. CDR3 sequence reads: CASSQGQEGLYEQYF. The CDR3 nucleotides are TGCGCCAGCAGCCAAGGGCAGGAAGGGCTCTACGAGCAGTACTTC.

DNA for the CDR3: TGTGCCAGGAGGTCGTATGGCTACACCTTC. It yields the protein CARRSYGYTF. The V and J genes are TRBV12-3 or TRBV12-4 and TRBJ1-2; D remains ambiguous. The CDR3 totals 10 residues. V lost 9 bases, J lost 5 bases, and 7 bases lay in between.

The chain couples TRBV7-9 to TRBJ1-2, with TRBD1 matching 7 bases. V shed 3 bases and J 2 bases; nucleotides not matched to a gene: 12. CDR1 is SEHNR, CDR2 FQNEAQ, per germline (reference sequence). The CDR3 spans 17 residues. CDR3 bases: TGTGCCAGCAGCTTTGACAGGGACCTTCACGGCAACTATGGCTACACCTTC. It translates to CASSFDRDLHGNYGYTF.

The V call is TRBV5-1, the J call TRBJ2-1; TRBD2 matches 15 bases. This CDR3 contains 17 residues. The trim removed 4 bases at V and 4 bases at J, leaving 6 bases unmatched. CDR1 and CDR2 (germline): SGHRS, YFSETQ. The CDR3, as DNA: TGCGCCAGCAGCGCGGGGACTAGCGGGAGGCAGTACAATGAGCAGTTCTTC. Translation gives CASSAGTSGRQYNEQFF.

Only a few counts were recorded for this clonotype. V and J are TRBV27 and TRBJ1-6; maybe TRBD1 (6 bases). Trimming stripped 5 bases from V and 1 base from J, with 9 bases between. The CDR3 runs 15 residues. Per the germline V gene, CDR1 is MNHEY and CDR2 is SMNVEV (reference sequence). CDR3 loop: CASSRGLSYNSPLHF. CDR3 DNA: TGTGCCAGCAGTCGGGGGCTATCCTATAATTCACCCCTCCACTTT.

The chain recombines TRBV11-2 with TRBJ2-5, with 9 bases lining up with TRBD2. Gene TRBJ2-1 matches the end of the DNA better, so the J call may be wrong. Germline lookup yields CDR1 SGHAT and CDR2 FQNNGV. This CDR3 contains 16 residues. CDR3 sequence reads: CASSLDPSGTYNEQFF. Here the CDR3 DNA reads TGTGCCAGCAGCTTAGATCCTAGCGGGACGTACAATGAGCAGTTCTTC.

This clonotype was counted between two and nine times. The chain uses TRBV29-1 and TRBJ2-5; possible D gene TRBD1, 8 bases. The DNA end is a closer match to TRBJ2-7, so the J assignment may be wrong. The CDR3 runs to 15 residues. Germline-derived CDR1 and CDR2 are SQVTM and ANQGSEA. The CDR3 here is CSAQGAPSGGYEQYF. In DNA form, the CDR3 reads TGCAGCGCGCAGGGGGCTCCTAGCGGAGGCTACGAGCAGTACTTC.

In this sample, this clonotype turned up a few times. The chain is built from TRBV19 and TRBJ2-5; D ambiguous. Germline assignment: CDR1 LNHDA and CDR2 SQIVND (reference sequence). V dropped 6 bases and J dropped 4 bases, with 12 bases sitting between them. The CDR3 is made up of 13 amino acids. For the CDR3, the DNA is TGTGCCAGTAGCTCCCCGACGGCAGAGACCCAGTACTTC. Its translation: CASSSPTAETQYF.

This clonotype was seen a few times. DNA for the CDR3: TGTGCCAGCAGTCGCTATTGGGATGAGCAGTTCTTC. Residues: CASSRYWDEQFF. This rearrangement joins TRBV27 to TRBJ2-1; D not resolved. Per the germline V gene, CDR1 is MNHEY and CDR2 is SMNVEV (reference sequence). Between the trimmed V and J ends, which lost 5 bases and 8 bases, there was a span of 10 bases. This CDR3 has 12 amino acids.

The J gene is TRBJ2-7, the V gene TRBV20-1, with D uncertain. V was pared by 3 bases and J by 0 bases, with 12 bases between. Per the germline V gene, CDR1 is DFQATT and CDR2 is SNEGSKA (reference sequence). The CDR3 is 14 amino acids. The CDR3 bases are TGCAGTGCTAGTTACTTCACGGGCTCCTACGAGCAGTACTTC. Its translation is CSASYFTGSYEQYF.

This clonotype has a handful of counts. This chain uses TRBV7-9 with TRBJ1-2; 10 nucleotides align to TRBD1. Germline V gives CDR1 SEHNR, CDR2 FQNEAQ (reference sequence). The V segment lost 2 bases and the J segment 5 bases; nucleotides outside the gene matches: 2. The CDR3 sequence is 14 residues long. This CDR3 reads CASSLSGQGYGYTF. The CDR3 coding sequence is TGTGCCAGCAGCTTATCGGGACAGGGGTATGGCTACACCTTC.

The V gene is TRBV6-5, the J gene TRBJ2-2, with D tentatively TRBD1 (5 bases). Germline V lookup: CDR1 MNHEY, CDR2 SVGAGI. The CDR3 runs to 15 residues. The V gene lost 0 bases and the J gene lost 6 bases, with 11 bases spanning the gap. CDR3 sequence: CASSYSDLRAGELFF. DNA of the CDR3: TGTGCCAGCAGTTACTCGGATCTCAGGGCCGGGGAGCTGTTTTTT.

The chain couples TRBV29-1 to TRBJ2-5; D possibly matches TRBD1 or TRBD2 (5 bases each). The DNA end is a closer match to TRBJ2-7, so the J assignment may be wrong. CDR3 size: 13 residues. Germline CDR1 reads SQVTM; CDR2 reads ANQGSEA. The CDR3 coding sequence is TGCAGCGTTGTAGGGACGGATGTGTACGAGCAGTACTTC. Translation: CSVVGTDVYEQYF.

This chain uses TRBV5-6 with TRBJ2-7; a possible D gene is TRBD2 (5 bases). V lost 4 bases to trimming and J lost 5 bases, with 13 bases between them. CDR3 length: 13 residues. CDR1 and CDR2 (germline): SGHDT, YYEEEE. The CDR3 protein is CASSLSSFHEQYF. Here the CDR3 DNA reads TGTGCCAGCAGCCTATCTAGCTTCCACGAGCAGTACTTC.

The V gene is TRBV20-1, the J gene TRBJ2-7; TRBD1 might be the D (5 bases). Germline assignment: CDR1 DFQATT and CDR2 SNEGSKA (reference sequence). V lost 3 bases to trimming and J lost 5 bases, with 11 bases between them. This CDR3 has 12 amino acids. CDR3 in amino acids: CSARSGFNEQYF. The CDR3 DNA follows: TGCAGTGCTAGGTCAGGGTTCAACGAGCAGTACTTC.

J is TRBJ1-2 and V is TRBV12-3 or TRBV12-4; D not resolved. With 6 bases removed from V and 2 bases from J, the gap between germline ends came to 10 bases. The CDR3 loop spans 13 amino acids. The CDR3 DNA is TGTGCCAGCAGCCCCAGATGGAACTATGGCTACACCTTC. It translates to CASSPRWNYGYTF.

This clonotype occurred a few times. The rearrangement joins TRBV20-1 to TRBJ2-1; TRBD2 agrees at 12 bases. V was clipped by 2 bases and J by 4 bases; unmatched bases: 3. Germline V gives CDR1 DFQATT, CDR2 SNEGSKA (reference sequence). CDR3 length: 15 amino acids. CDR3 amino acids: CSARLTSGRYNEQFF. CDR3 nucleotide sequence: TGCAGTGCTAGATTGACTAGCGGGAGATACAATGAGCAGTTCTTC.

This clonotype showed up just a few times. The rearrangement uses TRBV6-5 and TRBJ2-5; 9 positions agree with TRBD1. The CDR3 contains 14 residues. Germline CDR1 and CDR2: MNHEY and SVGAGI. V was pared by 3 bases and J by 5 bases, with 4 bases of the junction left unmatched. The CDR3 protein is CASSYPGQGETQYF. The DNA for the CDR3 is TGTGCCAGCAGTTATCCGGGACAGGGTGAGACCCAGTACTTC.

This clonotype was counted a few times. The gene calls are TRBV9 and TRBJ2-3; no reliable D call. V lost 3 bases, J lost 2 bases, and 7 bases lay in between. The germline gives CDR1 SGDLS, CDR2 YYNGEE. The CDR3 has 13 amino acids. In DNA form, the CDR3 reads TGTGCCAGCAGCGGGCACAACACAGATACGCAGTATTTT. This sequence encodes CASSGHNTDTQYF.

This chain links TRBV20-1 with TRBJ2-3; maybe TRBD1 (5 bases). Germline CDR1 DFQATT, CDR2 SNEGSKA (reference sequence). The CDR3 loop spans 17 amino acids. V was pared by 4 bases and J by 0 bases, with 20 bases between. The CDR3 loop is CSATGPDSRASTDTQYF. The DNA of the CDR3 is TGCAGTGCTACCGGCCCCGACAGCCGTGCTAGCACAGATACGCAGTATTTT.

CDR3 region: CSVGPAGTGQETQYF. CDR3 sequence (DNA): TGCAGCGTGGGGCCCGCAGGGACGGGTCAAGAGACCCAGTACTTC. The chain couples TRBV29-1 to TRBJ2-5; D possibly uses TRBD1 or TRBD2 (5 bases each). The length of the CDR3 is 15 residues. Deletions cut 6 bases from V and 2 bases from J, with 19 bases between. The germline CDR1 and CDR2 sequences are SQVTM and ANQGSEA.

Of note for this clonotype: An end of the junction differs from the germline gene, which may be a read error. The chain employs TRBV12-3 or TRBV12-4 and TRBJ2-3; TRBD2 agrees at 13 bases. The CDR3 runs to 17 residues. DNA for the CDR3: TGTGCCAGCAGTTTAGCGGGGACTAGCGGGGCCTCAGATGCGCAGTATTTT. It yields the protein CASSLAGTSGASDAQYF.

This rearrangement joins TRBV25-1 to TRBJ1-3; TRBD1 matches at 8 bases. The CDR3 length is 13 residues. The ends lost 10 bases at V and 1 base at J; junction bases unmatched: 3. Germline CDR1 is MGHDK and CDR2 is SYGVNS. The CDR3 bases are TGTGCCACCGGACAGGGTTCTGGAAACACCATATATTTT. Its translation: CATGQGSGNTIYF.

V usage is TRBV28 and J usage is TRBJ2-1; 9 nucleotides match TRBD1. The CDR3 has 16 amino acids. V lost 8 bases and J lost 7; bases outside the gene matches: 15. CDR1 and CDR2 (germline): MDHEN, SYDVKM. The CDR3 coding sequence is TGTGCCAGCGGAACCCCGGGACAGGGACTGCCTAATGAGCAGTTCTTC. Translated: CASGTPGQGLPNEQFF. Combining the CDR3 with reference TRBV28 and TRBJ2-1 gives the whole variable domain DVKVTQSSRYLVKRTGEKVFLECVQDMDHENMFWYRQDPGLGLRLIYFSYDVKMKEKGDIPEGYSVSREKKERFSLILESASTNQTSMYLCASGTPGQGLPNEQFFGPGTRLTVL.

The sample holds a few counts of this clonotype. V and J are TRBV5-1 and TRBJ1-1; D is undetermined. CDR1 is SGHRS, CDR2 YFSETQ, per germline. The CDR3 is made up of 12 amino acids. The V and J ends lost 1 base and 7 bases respectively, with 8 bases between them. This CDR3 is CASSLNIGEAFF. CDR3 coding DNA: TGCGCCAGCAGCTTGAATATTGGTGAAGCTTTCTTT.

This clonotype was seen more than once but under ten times. The chain combines TRBV24-1 with TRBJ2-5; 7 bases match TRBD2. The CDR3 extends over 14 amino acids. CDR1 and CDR2 from the germline V gene are KGHDR and SFDVKD. Losses at the gene ends were 4 bases for V and 5 bases for J; bases not matched to a gene: 6. The CDR3 loop is CATSEVGREETQYF. The CDR3 nucleotides read TGTGCCACCAGTGAGGTCGGGCGGGAGGAGACCCAGTACTTC.

Comments on this clonotype: The germline gene is not matched at one end of the junction; a read error may be the cause. This sequence joins TRBV2 and TRBJ2-7, with D possibly matching TRBD1 (5 bases). The CDR3 is made up of 14 amino acids. Germline CDR1 SNHLY, CDR2 FYNNEI. The DNA for the CDR3 is TGTGCCAGCACTGAAGGGGCAGGCCCCTACGAGCAGTACTTC. This encodes CASTEGAGPYEQYF.